The 3 T cell receptor beta chains below all came from one sample that was sequenced in a study of blood T cell repertoires in COVID-19. Sequencing used immunoSEQ multiplex PCR; TCRdb keeps in-frame clones, though not all of them. In the table there are 60,000 to 70,000 clones, 80% to 85% of which are singletons. What was sequenced was peripheral blood. The receptors here all came from a woman aged 60 to 75 with acute or convalescent COVID-19.

The chain joins TRBV21-1 to TRBJ2-5; TRBD1 is the table's D call, not checked against the DNA. TRBV21-1 is designated a pseudogene. The CDR3 spans 17 residues. This chain's CDR3 is CASSQDRGQAIQETQYF. In nucleotides, the CDR3 is TGTGCCAGCAGCCAGGACAGGGGGCAGGCCATCCAAGAGACCCAGTACTTC.

The J gene is TRBJ2-7, the V gene TRBV5-1; 7 positions match TRBD1. The junction had 3 bases not matched to a gene; V was cut back by 3 bases and J by 0 bases. The CDR3 is made up of 14 amino acids. The germline V gene has CDR1 SGHRS and CDR2 YFSETQ. The CDR3 is CASSSGQPSYEQYF. The CDR3 region has the DNA TGCGCCAGCAGCTCGGGACAGCCCTCCTACGAGCAGTACTTC.

The chain couples TRBV11-3 to TRBJ2-2, with 8 bases that match TRBD1. V lost 2 bases, J lost 3 bases, and 5 bases stayed unmatched. The germline V gene has CDR1 SGHNT and CDR2 YENEEA. The CDR3 totals 16 residues. CDR3 nucleotides: TGTGCCAGCAGCTTATCAGGGGGCGTCCACACCGGGGAGCTGTTTTTT. Its translation: CASSLSGGVHTGELFF. The full variable domain, rest sourced from reference TRBV11-3 and TRBJ2-2, is EAGVVQSPRYKIIEKKQPVAFWCNPISGHNTLYWYLQNLGQGPELLIRYENEEAVDDSQLPKDRFSAERLKGVDSTLKIQPAELGDSAVYLCASSLSGGVHTGELFFGEGSRLTVL.